This T cell receptor (beta chain) was recorded in a study of T-cell memory formation after mild COVID-19. This clonotype was observed a few times. TCRdb analysed the 5' RACE reads with MiXCR anew, one entry per CDR3 protein. The table has roughly 340,000 distinct CDR3 sequences, approximately 15% seen once. The clonotype comes from a man aged 18 to 30 who had mild COVID-19 (a few samples of this study predate the infection). Cell type and time point are not known. The sequenced material came from PBMCs or a T cell subset sorted from them (not recorded which).

The CDR3 protein is CASSLPVGYNEQFF. The DNA of the CDR3 is TGCGCCAGCAGCCTTCCCGTCGGGTATAATGAGCAGTTCTTC. The chain couples TRBV5-1 to TRBJ2-1; D is unclear. The V gene lost 4 bases and the J gene lost 7 bases, with 15 bases spanning the gap. The CDR3 is 14 residues long. Per the germline V gene, CDR1 is SGHRS and CDR2 is YFSETQ.